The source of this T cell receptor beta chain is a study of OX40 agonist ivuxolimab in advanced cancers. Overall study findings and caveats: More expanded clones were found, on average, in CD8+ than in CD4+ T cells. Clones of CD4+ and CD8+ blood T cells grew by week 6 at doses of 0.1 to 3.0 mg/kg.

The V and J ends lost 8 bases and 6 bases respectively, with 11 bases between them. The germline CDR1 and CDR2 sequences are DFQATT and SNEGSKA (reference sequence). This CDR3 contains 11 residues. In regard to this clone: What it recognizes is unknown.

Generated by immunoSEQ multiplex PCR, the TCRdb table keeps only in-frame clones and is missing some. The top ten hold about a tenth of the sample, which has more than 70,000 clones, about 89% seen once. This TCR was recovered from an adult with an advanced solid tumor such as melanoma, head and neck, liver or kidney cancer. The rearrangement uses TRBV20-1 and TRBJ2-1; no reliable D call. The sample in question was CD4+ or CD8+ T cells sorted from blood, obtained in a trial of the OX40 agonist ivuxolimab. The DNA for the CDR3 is TGCAGTTTTTCCACCCTCAATGAGCAGTTCTTC. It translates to CSFSTLNEQFF.